This is a list of T cell receptor beta chains from one sample in a study of shared clonotypes between healthy human individuals. Only in-frame clones appear in the TCRdb table, and some are missing; sequencing was by immunoSEQ multiplex PCR. The table has approximately 1,500,000 clones, roughly 96% seen once. Sequenced material: naive CD4+ T cells sorted from blood. These receptors all stem from a man aged 25-40 years in good health. Both conserved end residues are part of each CDR3. A D gene is named only where the DNA matches it firmly. Expanded clones get a size class; other rows say once, few or many, or leave the size out.

v_gene	d_gene	j_gene	abundance	CDR3aa	CDR3nt
TRBV18	.	TRBJ2-1	.	CASSRDRSSYNEQFF	TGTGCCAGCTCTAGGGACCGGAGCTCCTACAATGAGCAGTTCTTC
TRBV4-1	TRBD1	TRBJ2-7	.	CASSQMSTGVVYEQYF	TGCGCCAGCAGCCAAATGTCGACAGGGGTTGTCTACGAGCAGTACTTC
TRBV27	.	TRBJ2-7	.	CASGRNRGVGTYEQYF	TGTGCCAGCGGCAGAAATAGGGGAGTCGGAACCTACGAGCAGTACTTC
TRBV5-1	.	TRBJ2-7	once	CASSSSIDRLYEQYF	TGCGCCAGCAGCTCATCGATCGACAGGCTGTACGAGCAGTACTTC
TRBV28	.	TRBJ1-5	.	CASSFGPLRHDSNQPQHF	TGTGCCAGCAGTTTTGGCCCCCTAAGGCACGATAGCAATCAGCCCCAGCATTTT
TRBV5-1	.	TRBJ1-1	.	CASSLVAGPSTEAFF	TGCGCCAGCAGCTTGGTGGCAGGGCCATCCACTGAAGCTTTCTTT
TRBV7-8	.	TRBJ2-2	.	CASSQRTRAATGELFF	TGTGCCAGCAGCCAAAGGACCCGGGCGGCCACCGGGGAGCTGTTTTTT
TRBV29-1	.	TRBJ2-1	.	CSVGQNEQFF	TGCAGCGTTGGGCAGAATGAGCAGTTCTTC
TRBV11-2	.	TRBJ2-1	.	CASSLVTKQFF	TGTGCCAGCAGCTTAGTGACCAAGCAGTTCTTC
TRBV5-4	.	TRBJ2-3	few	CASSGRPDTQYF	TGTGCCAGCAGCGGCCGCCCGGATACGCAGTATTTT
TRBV27	TRBD1	TRBJ2-1	.	CASSSYKGQGKGNEQFF	TGTGCCAGCAGTTCCTATAAGGGACAGGGGAAAGGCAATGAGCAGTTCTTC
TRBV6-1	.	TRBJ2-6	.	CACSRRDSGANVLTF	TGTGCTTGCAGCAGAAGGGACTCTGGGGCCAACGTCCTGACTTTC
TRBV6-1	.	TRBJ1-1	.	CASARIVWTEAFF	TGTGCCAGCGCGAGGATAGTGTGGACTGAAGCTTTCTTT
TRBV5-5	.	TRBJ1-1	.	CASSSLVDGAEAFF	TGTGCCAGCAGCTCGTTGGTGGATGGGGCTGAAGCTTTCTTT
TRBV27	TRBD1	TRBJ2-7	.	CASRFRTGGSYEQYF	TGTGCCAGCAGATTCAGGACAGGGGGTTCCTACGAGCAGTACTTC
TRBV10-2	.	TRBJ2-1	.	CASKTEGPSVNEQFF	TGCGCCAGCAAAACAGAGGGCCCTTCTGTGAATGAGCAGTTCTTC
TRBV7-8	.	TRBJ2-2	.	CASSLVPRGAGELFF	TGTGCCAGCAGCTTAGTACCCAGGGGGGCCGGGGAGCTGTTTTTT
TRBV6-1	TRBD1	TRBJ2-7	.	CASSTARTGREQYF	TGTGCCAGCAGCACAGCAAGGACAGGGCGCGAGCAGTACTTC
TRBV5-1	.	TRBJ2-5	.	CASSLNLGELETQYF	TGCGCCAGCAGCTTGAACCTAGGAGAGTTGGAGACCCAGTACTTC
TRBV11-2	TRBD1	TRBJ2-1	once	CASSRQGRNEQFF	TGTGCCAGCAGCAGACAGGGAAGGAATGAGCAGTTCTTC
TRBV14	TRBD2	TRBJ2-2	.	CASSQRVRTSGTGELFF	TGTGCCAGCAGCCAACGGGTTCGGACTAGCGGAACCGGGGAGCTGTTTTTT
TRBV27	TRBD2	TRBJ2-7	.	CASSLSRGSYEQYF	TGTGCCAGCAGTTTATCGCGGGGGTCCTACGAGCAGTACTTC
TRBV18	TRBD2	TRBJ2-1	.	CASSPPGGAGGSEFF	TGTGCCAGCTCACCACCGGGGGGAGCGGGAGGATCGGAGTTCTTC
TRBV5-1	TRBD1	TRBJ1-2	.	CASSLRSGGDYGYTF	TGCGCCAGCAGCTTGCGATCAGGGGGCGACTATGGCTACACCTTC
TRBV6-1	TRBD1	TRBJ2-3	once	CASSVQGSDTQYF	TGTGCCAGCAGTGTACAGGGGTCAGATACGCAGTATTTT
TRBV5-6	TRBD2	TRBJ2-3	.	CASSSGLADTDTQYF	TGTGCCAGCAGCTCGGGACTAGCGGACACAGATACGCAGTATTTT
TRBV25-1	TRBD1	TRBJ2-5	.	CASSSSRDREGLETQYF	TGTGCCAGCAGCTCCTCCCGGGACAGGGAAGGGTTGGAGACCCAGTACTTC
TRBV10-3	.	TRBJ2-7	.	CAISAGTTYEQYF	TGTGCCATCAGTGCAGGGACCACCTACGAGCAGTACTTC
TRBV18	.	TRBJ2-5	.	CASSPGTEYQETQYF	TGTGCCAGCTCACCAGGGACCGAGTACCAAGAGACCCAGTACTTC
TRBV5-4	TRBD1	TRBJ2-2	.	CASSLETGITGELFF	TGTGCCAGCAGCTTGGAGACAGGGATCACCGGGGAGCTGTTTTTT
TRBV27	.	TRBJ1-2	.	CASSFSGRYGYTF	TGTGCCAGCAGTTTCAGTGGACGCTATGGCTACACCTTC
TRBV2	.	TRBJ1-5	.	CASSTPGSATNQPQHF	TGTGCCAGCAGTACTCCGGGGAGTGCTACGAATCAGCCCCAGCATTTT
TRBV21-1	.	TRBJ1-4	.	CASSKVVRGGEKLFF	TGTGCCAGCAGCAAAGTGGTCAGGGGAGGGGAAAAACTGTTTTTT
TRBV5-1	.	TRBJ2-3	.	CASSLAPELLHTQYF	TGCGCCAGCAGCTTGGCCCCGGAACTACTTCATACGCAGTATTTT
TRBV27	TRBD1	TRBJ2-1	.	CASSLLDRGVGEQFF	TGTGCCAGCAGCCTCTTAGACAGGGGGGTGGGTGAGCAGTTCTTC
TRBV4-1	.	TRBJ1-2	once	CASSLGTAKPNYGYTF	TGCGCCAGCAGTTTAGGGACGGCTAAGCCTAACTATGGCTACACCTTC
TRBV6-6	.	TRBJ1-2	.	CASTQSGSYYGYTF	TGTGCCAGCACCCAAAGCGGCAGCTACTATGGCTACACCTTC
TRBV29-1	.	TRBJ2-5	.	CSVARGGRETQYF	TGCAGCGTCGCCAGAGGGGGACGGGAGACCCAGTACTTC
TRBV19	.	TRBJ2-1	once	CASSRVQGNEQFF	TGTGCCAGTAGTAGAGTCCAAGGGAATGAGCAGTTCTTC
TRBV18	.	TRBJ2-7	.	CASSPGLHYEQYF	TGTGCCAGCTCACCGGGACTTCACTACGAGCAGTACTTC
TRBV5-1	.	TRBJ2-2	.	CASSPLKATGELFF	TGCGCCAGCAGCCCCCTTAAGGCCACCGGGGAGCTGTTTTTT
TRBV15	TRBD2	TRBJ2-5	.	CATSGPGLAGKWQETQYF	TGTGCCACCAGCGGACCCGGACTAGCGGGAAAATGGCAAGAGACCCAGTACTTC
TRBV2	.	TRBJ2-5	.	CASSDLETQYF	TGTGCCAGCAGTGACTTGGAGACCCAGTACTTC
TRBV6-1	.	TRBJ1-2	.	CASRAQIYGYTF	TGTGCCAGCAGGGCCCAGATCTATGGCTACACCTTC
TRBV30	TRBD1	TRBJ1-4	.	CAWSATGLNEKLFF	TGTGCCTGGAGTGCGACAGGGCTTAATGAAAAACTGTTTTTT
TRBV5-8	.	TRBJ2-3	.	CASRTLRTDTQYF	TGTGCCAGCAGAACCCTTCGCACAGATACGCAGTATTTT
TRBV6-1	.	TRBJ1-2	.	CASSETGTWGYTF	TGTGCCAGCAGTGAAACGGGAACCTGGGGCTACACCTTC
TRBV9	TRBD1	TRBJ2-7	.	CASSPRAGGPPYEQYF	TGTGCCAGCAGCCCTCGGGCAGGGGGCCCACCTTACGAGCAGTACTTC
TRBV19	TRBD1	TRBJ2-2	.	CASSARQGANTGELFF	TGTGCCAGTAGTGCCAGACAGGGGGCGAACACCGGGGAGCTGTTTTTT
TRBV19	.	TRBJ2-7	.	CASSIRGDSLLFEQYF	TGTGCCAGTAGTATTAGAGGGGACTCTCTTCTCTTCGAGCAGTACTTC
TRBV10-3	.	TRBJ1-5	.	CAISESHQPQHF	TGTGCCATCAGTGAGTCCCATCAGCCCCAGCATTTT
TRBV11-2	.	TRBJ1-3	.	CASSFGLGNTIYF	TGTGCCAGCAGCTTTGGTCTTGGAAACACCATATATTTT
TRBV5-1	.	TRBJ2-7	.	CASSLAGGLEQYF	TGCGCCAGCAGCTTGGCAGGGGGGCTCGAGCAGTACTTC
TRBV11-2	.	TRBJ2-7	.	CASSLGPASYEQYF	TGTGCCAGCAGCTTAGGACCGGCGTCCTACGAGCAGTACTTC